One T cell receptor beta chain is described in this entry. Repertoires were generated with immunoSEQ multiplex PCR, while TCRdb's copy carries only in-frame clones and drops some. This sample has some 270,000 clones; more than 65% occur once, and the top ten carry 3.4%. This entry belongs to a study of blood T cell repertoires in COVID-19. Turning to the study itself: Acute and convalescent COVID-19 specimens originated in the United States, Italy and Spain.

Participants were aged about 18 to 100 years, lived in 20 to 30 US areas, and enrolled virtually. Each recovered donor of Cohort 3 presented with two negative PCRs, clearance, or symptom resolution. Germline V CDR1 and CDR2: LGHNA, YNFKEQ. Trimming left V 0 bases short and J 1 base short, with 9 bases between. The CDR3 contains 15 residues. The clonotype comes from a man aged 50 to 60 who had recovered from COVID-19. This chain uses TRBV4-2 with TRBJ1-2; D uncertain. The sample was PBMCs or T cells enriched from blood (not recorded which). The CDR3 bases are TGTGCCAGCAGCCAAGATCCAACGGGTAACTATGGCTACACCTTC. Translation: CASSQDPTGNYGYTF.